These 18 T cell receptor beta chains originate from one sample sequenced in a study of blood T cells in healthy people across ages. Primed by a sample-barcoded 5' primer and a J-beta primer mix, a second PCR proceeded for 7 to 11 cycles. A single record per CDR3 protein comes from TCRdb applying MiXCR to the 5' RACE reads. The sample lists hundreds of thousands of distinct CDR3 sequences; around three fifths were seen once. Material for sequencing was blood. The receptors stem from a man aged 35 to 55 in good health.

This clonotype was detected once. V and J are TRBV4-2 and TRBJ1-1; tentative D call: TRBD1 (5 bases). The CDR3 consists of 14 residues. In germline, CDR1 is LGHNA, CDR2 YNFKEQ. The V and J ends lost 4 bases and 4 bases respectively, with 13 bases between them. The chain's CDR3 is CASSPPPRVTEAFF. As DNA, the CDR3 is TGTGCCAGCAGCCCCCCCCCCAGGGTCACTGAAGCTTTCTTT.

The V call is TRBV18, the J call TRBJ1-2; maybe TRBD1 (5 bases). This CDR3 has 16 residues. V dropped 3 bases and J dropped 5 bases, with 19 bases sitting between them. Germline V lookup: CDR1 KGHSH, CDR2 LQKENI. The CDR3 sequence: CASSPGQGGFNYGYTF. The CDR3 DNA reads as TGTGCCAGCTCACCGGGCCAGGGCGGTTTCAATTATGGCTACACCTTC.

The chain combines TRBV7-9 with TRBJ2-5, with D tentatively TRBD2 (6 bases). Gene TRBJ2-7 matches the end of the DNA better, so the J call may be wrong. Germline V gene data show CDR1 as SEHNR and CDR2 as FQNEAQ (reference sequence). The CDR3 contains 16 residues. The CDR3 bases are TGTGCCAGCAGCTTAGTGATGGGGGGTGCCTACGTCGAGCAGTACTTC. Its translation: CASSLVMGGAYVEQYF.

CDR3 nucleotides: TGTGCCAGCAGCTCAACCGGGACAGGGGTAAAGAATGAGCAGTTCTTC. Translation gives CASSSTGTGVKNEQFF. The chain employs TRBV7-3 and TRBJ2-1; 10 nucleotides line up with TRBD1. The ends lost 4 bases at V and 7 bases at J; junction bases unmatched: 10. CDR1 is SGHTA, CDR2 FQGTGA, per germline. This CDR3 has 16 amino acids.

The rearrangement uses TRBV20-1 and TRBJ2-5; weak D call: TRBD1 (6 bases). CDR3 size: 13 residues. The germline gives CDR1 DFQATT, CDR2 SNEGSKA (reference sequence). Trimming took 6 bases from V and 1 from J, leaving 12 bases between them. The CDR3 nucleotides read TGCAGTGCCGACGACAGGAGCCAAGAGACCCAGTACTTC. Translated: CSADDRSQETQYF.

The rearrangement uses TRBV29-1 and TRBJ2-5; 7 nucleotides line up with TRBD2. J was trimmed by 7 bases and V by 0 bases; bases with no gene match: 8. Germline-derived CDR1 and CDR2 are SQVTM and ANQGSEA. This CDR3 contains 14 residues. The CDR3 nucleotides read TGCAGCGTTGAAGAACCGACTAGCCGTGGGACCCAGTACTTC. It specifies CSVEEPTSRGTQYF.

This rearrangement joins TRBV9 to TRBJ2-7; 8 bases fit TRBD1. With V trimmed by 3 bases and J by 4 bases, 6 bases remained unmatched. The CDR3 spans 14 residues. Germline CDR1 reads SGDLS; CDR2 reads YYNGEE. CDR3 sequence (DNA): TGTGCCAGCAGCGGCGGACAGGGCAAGTACGAGCAGTACTTC. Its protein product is CASSGGQGKYEQYF.

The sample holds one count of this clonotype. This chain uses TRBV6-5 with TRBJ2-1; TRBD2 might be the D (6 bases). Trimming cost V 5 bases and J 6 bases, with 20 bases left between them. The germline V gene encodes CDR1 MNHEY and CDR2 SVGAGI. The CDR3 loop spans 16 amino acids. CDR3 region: CASSRTPILATNEQFF. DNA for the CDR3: TGTGCCAGCAGTCGGACCCCCATACTAGCTACCAATGAGCAGTTCTTC.

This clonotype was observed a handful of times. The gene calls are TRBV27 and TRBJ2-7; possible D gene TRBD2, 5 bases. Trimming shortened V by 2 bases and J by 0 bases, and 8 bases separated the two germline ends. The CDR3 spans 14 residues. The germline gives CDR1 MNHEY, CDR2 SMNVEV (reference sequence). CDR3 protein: CASSLMGSSYEQYF. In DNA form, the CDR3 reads TGTGCCAGCAGTTTAATGGGGAGCTCCTACGAGCAGTACTTC.

In DNA, the CDR3 is TGTGCCAGCAGTCCACTAGTAGATACGCAGTATTTT. Translated: CASSPLVDTQYF. J is TRBJ2-3 and V is TRBV28, with D tentatively TRBD2 (5 bases). The V gene lost 5 bases and the J gene lost 5 bases, with 8 bases spanning the gap. This CDR3 is built from 12 residues. Per germline, CDR1 MDHEN and CDR2 SYDVKM.

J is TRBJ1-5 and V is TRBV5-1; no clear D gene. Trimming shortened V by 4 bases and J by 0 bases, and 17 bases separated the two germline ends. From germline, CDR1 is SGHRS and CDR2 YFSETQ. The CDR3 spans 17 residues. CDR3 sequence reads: CASSLSFRLNSNQPQHF. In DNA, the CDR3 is TGCGCCAGCAGCCTCAGCTTCAGATTAAATAGCAATCAGCCCCAGCATTTT.

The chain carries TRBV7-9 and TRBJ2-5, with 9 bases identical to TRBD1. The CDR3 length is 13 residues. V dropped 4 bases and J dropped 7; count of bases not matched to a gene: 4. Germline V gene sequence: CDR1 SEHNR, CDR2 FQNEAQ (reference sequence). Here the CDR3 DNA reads TGTGCCAGCAGCTCGGGACAGGGAGTGACCCAGTACTTC. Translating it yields CASSSGQGVTQYF.

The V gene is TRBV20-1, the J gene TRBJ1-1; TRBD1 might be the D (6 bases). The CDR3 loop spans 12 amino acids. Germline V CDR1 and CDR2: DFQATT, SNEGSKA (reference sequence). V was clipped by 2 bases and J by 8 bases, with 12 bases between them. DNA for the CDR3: TGCAGTGCTAGAACCCAGGGGCGGGAAGCTTTCTTT. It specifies CSARTQGREAFF.

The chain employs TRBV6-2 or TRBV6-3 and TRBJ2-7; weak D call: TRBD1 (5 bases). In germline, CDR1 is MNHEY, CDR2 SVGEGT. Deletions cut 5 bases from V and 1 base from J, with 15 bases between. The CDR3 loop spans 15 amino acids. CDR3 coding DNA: TGTGCCAGCAGTGACCTCCCCGACAGTTCCTACGAGCAGTACTTC. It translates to CASSDLPDSSYEQYF.

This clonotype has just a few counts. The DNA of the CDR3 is TGTGCCAGCAGCCAAGAATACGGGGCCAATACGCAGTATTTT. Encoded protein: CASSQEYGANTQYF. The rearrangement links TRBV14 to TRBJ2-3; D may correspond to TRBD1 or TRBD2 (5 bases each). Germline V gives CDR1 SGHDN, CDR2 FVKESK. The germline V and J ends were trimmed by 0 bases and 7 bases, with 11 bases remaining between them. CDR3 length: 14 amino acids.

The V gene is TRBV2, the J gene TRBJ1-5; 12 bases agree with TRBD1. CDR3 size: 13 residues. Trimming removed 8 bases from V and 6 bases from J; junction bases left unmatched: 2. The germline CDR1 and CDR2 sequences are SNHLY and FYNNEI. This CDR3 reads CASGTGGGQPQHF. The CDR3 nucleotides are TGTGCCAGCGGGACAGGGGGCGGTCAGCCCCAGCATTTT.

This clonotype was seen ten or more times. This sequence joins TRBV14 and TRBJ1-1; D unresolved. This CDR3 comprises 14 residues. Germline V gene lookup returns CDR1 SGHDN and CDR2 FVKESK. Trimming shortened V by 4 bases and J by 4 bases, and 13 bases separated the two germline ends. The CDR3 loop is CASSRIIEGTEAFF. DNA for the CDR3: TGTGCCAGCAGCCGGATTATCGAGGGCACTGAAGCTTTCTTT.

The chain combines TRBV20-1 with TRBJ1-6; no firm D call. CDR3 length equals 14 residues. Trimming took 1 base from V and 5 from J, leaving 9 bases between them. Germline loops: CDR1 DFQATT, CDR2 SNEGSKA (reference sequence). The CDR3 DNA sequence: TGCAGTGCTAGAGTTCAAGGGAATAATTCACCCCTCCACTTT. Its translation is CSARVQGNNSPLHF.